Following are 21 T cell receptor beta chains from one sample sequenced in a study of blood T cell repertoires in COVID-19. The method was immunoSEQ multiplex PCR; TCRdb's version includes in-frame clones alone and lacks a portion of them. The profile shows 140,000 or so clones, around three quarters of them singletons. What was sequenced was peripheral blood. The receptors were gathered from a man between 60 and 70 years old with acute or convalescent COVID-19.

The rearrangement links TRBV11-2 to TRBJ2-7, with 8 nucleotides matching TRBD1. Per germline, CDR1 SGHAT and CDR2 FQNNGV. Germline trimming cut 5 bases from V and 1 base from J; bases unmatched to any gene: 4. CDR3 length: 14 amino acids. CDR3 in amino acids: CASSLWTGSYEQYF. In nucleotides, the CDR3 is TGTGCCAGCAGCCTGTGGACAGGGTCCTACGAGCAGTACTTC.

The rearrangement links TRBV28 to TRBJ2-2; TRBD1 might be the D (6 bases). Trimming cost V 7 bases and J 1 base, with 13 bases left between them. Looked up from germline, CDR1 is MDHEN and CDR2 is SYDVKM. The CDR3 loop spans 15 amino acids. Here the CDR3 DNA reads TGTGCCAGCAACCCCGGGACAAAGAACACCGGGGAGCTGTTTTTT. Amino acids: CASNPGTKNTGELFF.

The CDR3 sequence: CASSQDRTTSYNEQFF. The CDR3 DNA sequence: TGCGCCAGCAGCCAGGACAGGACCACCTCCTACAATGAGCAGTTCTTC. The V and J genes are TRBV5-1 and TRBJ2-1; 7 bases are shared with TRBD1. Unmatched junction bases numbered 7, after V lost 4 bases and J lost 0 bases. Germline V gives CDR1 SGHRS, CDR2 YFSETQ. This CDR3 is 16 amino acids long.

The rearrangement links TRBV20-1 to TRBJ2-1; 7 bases agree with TRBD2. J was trimmed by 12 bases and V by 5 bases; bases with no gene match: 4. The CDR3 sequence is 10 residues long. Per the germline V gene, CDR1 is DFQATT and CDR2 is SNEGSKA (reference sequence). CDR3 protein: CSAERDGQFF. The CDR3 DNA reads TGCAGTGCTGAGCGGGACGGGCAGTTCTTC.

The V and J genes are TRBV2 and TRBJ2-1, with D unclear. V was pared by 7 bases and J by 4 bases, with 5 bases between. The CDR3 runs 11 residues. Germline values: CDR1 SNHLY, CDR2 FYNNEI. As DNA, the CDR3 is TGTGCCAGCACCAGGTACAATGAGCAGTTCTTC. Translating it yields CASTRYNEQFF.

This chain links TRBV29-1 with TRBJ2-7; 9 nucleotides match TRBD1. Germline loops: CDR1 SQVTM, CDR2 ANQGSEA. The V and J ends lost 3 bases and 3 bases, in that order; junction bases with no gene match: 3. The CDR3 is 13 residues long. This CDR3 is CSVETGGSYEQYF. CDR3 nucleotide sequence: TGCAGCGTTGAGACAGGGGGGAGCTACGAGCAGTACTTC.

This clone came up a few times. The chain links TRBV19 to TRBJ1-2; D call uncertain. CDR1 and CDR2 (germline): LNHDA, SQIVND (reference sequence). The length of the CDR3 is 14 residues. V shed 4 bases and J shed 4 bases, with 13 bases lying between them. The CDR3 DNA sequence: TGTGCCAGTAGTACCCCACAGCCACCCTATGGCTACACCTTC. Protein sequence: CASSTPQPPYGYTF.

The chain is built from TRBV10-3 and TRBJ2-1; maybe TRBD2 (6 bases). V gave up 4 bases and J gave up 4 bases, with 20 bases separating them. This CDR3 region has 17 residues. The germline V gene encodes CDR1 ENHRY and CDR2 SYGVKD. CDR3 amino acids: CAISGRGTAGLYNEQFF. The DNA for the CDR3 is TGTGCCATCAGTGGACGAGGGACCGCGGGGTTATACAATGAGCAGTTCTTC.

J is TRBJ2-7 and V is TRBV5-8; 10 bases agree with TRBD2. CDR3 length: 14 residues. Germline V lookup: CDR1 SGHTS, CDR2 YDEGEE. The junction had 2 bases not matched to a gene; V was cut back by 0 bases and J by 5 bases. The CDR3: CASSLASGSNEQYF. The CDR3 DNA reads TGTGCCAGCAGCTTGGCTAGCGGGAGCAACGAGCAGTACTTC.

Only a few counts were recorded for this clone. In DNA form, the CDR3 reads TGTGCCAGCAGGCCCTCTGGGCGGGAGGTCACCGGGGAGCTGTTTTTT. This gives the protein CASRPSGREVTGELFF. V and J are TRBV7-8 and TRBJ2-2; the match to TRBD2 covers 8 bases. The CDR3 runs to 16 residues. The germline CDR1 and CDR2 sequences are SGHVS and FQNEAQ. J lost 4 bases, V lost 6 bases, and 10 bases had no gene match.

The chain uses TRBV16 and TRBJ2-3; a weak D match, TRBD1 (7 bases). CDR3 length: 17 residues. From germline, CDR1 is KGHSY and CDR2 FQNENV. The ends were cut back, 2 bases at V and 0 bases at J, with 15 bases in the middle. CDR3 in DNA: TGTGCCAGCAGCCAAAATCCGACAGGGACTAGCACAGATACGCAGTATTTT. This codes for CASSQNPTGTSTDTQYF.

CDR3: CASSTSPTGAGYGYTF. In DNA, the CDR3 is TGTGCCAGTAGTACCTCTCCGACAGGGGCGGGCTATGGCTACACCTTC. The chain recombines TRBV19 with TRBJ1-2; 8 bases are shared with TRBD1. Germline CDR1 is LNHDA and CDR2 is SQIVND (reference sequence). With 4 bases clipped from V and 4 bases from J, the junction kept 11 bases outside the gene matches. This CDR3 is 16 amino acids long.

V usage is TRBV10-1 and J usage is TRBJ1-4; 8 bases match TRBD1. This CDR3 is built from 14 residues. Germline V gene data show CDR1 as WNHNN and CDR2 as SYGVQD (reference sequence). V shed 6 bases and J 8 bases; nucleotides not matched to a gene: 8. CDR3 sequence reads: CASSPGQGEEKLFF. The CDR3 coding sequence is TGCGCCAGCAGCCCAGGACAGGGTGAAGAAAAACTGTTTTTT.

This clone was seen a single time. The chain links TRBV4-2 to TRBJ1-2; 9 bases line up with TRBD1. The CDR3 extends over 18 amino acids. Germline V gene sequence: CDR1 LGHNA, CDR2 YNFKEQ. Trimming took 1 base from V and 4 from J; bases not matched to a gene: 13. CDR3 DNA: TGTGCCAGCAGCCAAGTTAGAAGCGGACAGGGGCCCGTCTATGGCTACACCTTC. Translated, it gives CASSQVRSGQGPVYGYTF.

The rearrangement uses TRBV6-4 and TRBJ2-3; 10 bases are a match to TRBD1. This CDR3 is 18 amino acids long. Per germline, CDR1 MRHNA and CDR2 SNTAGT. V lost 3 bases and J lost 1; bases outside the gene matches: 10. The CDR3 reads CASSDPDRGHLRTDTQYF. Written as DNA, the CDR3 is TGTGCCAGCAGTGATCCCGACAGGGGGCACCTACGCACAGATACGCAGTATTTT.

The chain uses TRBV10-3 and TRBJ2-7; TRBD1 aligns across 9 bases. J gave up 3 bases and V 10 bases, and 25 bases lay outside the gene matches. Germline-derived CDR1 and CDR2 are ENHRY and SYGVKD. The CDR3 extends over 19 amino acids. CDR3 coding DNA: TGTGCCACGAAATCTGGACAGGGGCATCGCCAGAGGGGGGACTACGAGCAGTACTTC. As protein: CATKSGQGHRQRGDYEQYF.

This clone occurred once. The chain carries TRBV5-1 and TRBJ2-7; TRBD2 agrees at 14 bases. Germline trimming cut 0 bases from V and 0 bases from J; bases unmatched to any gene: 11. The CDR3 covers 20 residues. Germline CDR1 and CDR2: SGHRS and YFSETQ. The CDR3 reads CASSLVGLAGATSSSYEQYF. The DNA of the CDR3 is TGCGCCAGCAGCTTGGTGGGACTAGCGGGAGCTACTTCCAGCTCCTACGAGCAGTACTTC.

This clone was detected a few times. CDR3: CASSSWQDDEKLFF. The CDR3 DNA reads TGTGCCAGTAGTAGTTGGCAGGATGATGAAAAACTGTTTTTT. The genes are TRBV19 and TRBJ1-4, with D unclear. Trimming left V 4 bases short and J 6 bases short, with 12 bases between. The germline CDR1 and CDR2 sequences are LNHDA and SQIVND (reference sequence). The CDR3 is made up of 14 amino acids.

The chain carries TRBV6-4 and TRBJ2-2; TRBD2 is a possible D gene (5 bases). The V end lost 6 bases, the J end lost 5 bases, and 19 bases lay between the germline ends. CDR3 size: 16 residues. The V gene's germline CDR1 is MRHNA and CDR2 SNTAGT. The CDR3 bases are TGTGCCAGCAGATGGGGTTACGGGGTAAGTACCGGGGAGCTGTTTTTT. Protein product: CASRWGYGVSTGELFF.

CDR3 region: CASSLLAGAEQYF. For the CDR3, the DNA is TGTGCCAGCAGTCTTCTAGCGGGAGCCGAGCAGTACTTC. The gene calls are TRBV2 and TRBJ2-7, with 10 bases identical to TRBD2. This CDR3 is 13 amino acids long. Germline V lookup: CDR1 SNHLY, CDR2 FYNNEI. V was clipped by 5 bases and J by 6 bases; unmatched bases: 4.

This chain connects TRBV27 to TRBJ2-5; a possible D gene is TRBD2 (6 bases). Trimming took off 9 bases at V and 4 bases at J, with 15 bases between the two ends. CDR1 and CDR2 from the germline V gene are MNHEY and SMNVEV (reference sequence). The CDR3 is made up of 13 amino acids. Written as DNA, the CDR3 is TGTGCCAGTAAGCGGCGGGATATAGAGACCCAGTACTTC. It is translated as CASKRRDIETQYF.